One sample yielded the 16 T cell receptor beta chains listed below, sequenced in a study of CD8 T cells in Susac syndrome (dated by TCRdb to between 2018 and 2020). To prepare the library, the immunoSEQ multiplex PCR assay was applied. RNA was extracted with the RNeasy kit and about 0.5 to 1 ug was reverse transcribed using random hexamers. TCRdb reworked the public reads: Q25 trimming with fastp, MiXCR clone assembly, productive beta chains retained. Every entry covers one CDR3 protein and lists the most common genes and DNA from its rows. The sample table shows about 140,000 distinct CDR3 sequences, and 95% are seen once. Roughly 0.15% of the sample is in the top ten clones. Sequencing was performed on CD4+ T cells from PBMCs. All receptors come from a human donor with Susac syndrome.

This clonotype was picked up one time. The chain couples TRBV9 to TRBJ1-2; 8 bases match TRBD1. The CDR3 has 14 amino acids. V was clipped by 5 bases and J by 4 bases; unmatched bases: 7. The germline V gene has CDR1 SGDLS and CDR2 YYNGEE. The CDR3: CASRSGTGGYGYTF. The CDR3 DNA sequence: TGTGCCAGCAGGTCCGGGACAGGCGGCTATGGCTACACCTTC.

This CDR3 reads CSAQQTDTQYF. CDR3 nucleotide sequence: TGCAGTGCGCAGCAGACAGATACGCAGTATTTT. The chain couples TRBV20-1 to TRBJ2-3; no clear D. Germline CDR1 and CDR2: DFQATT and SNEGSKA (reference sequence). The CDR3 covers 11 residues. V gave up 6 bases and J gave up 3 bases, with 7 bases separating them.

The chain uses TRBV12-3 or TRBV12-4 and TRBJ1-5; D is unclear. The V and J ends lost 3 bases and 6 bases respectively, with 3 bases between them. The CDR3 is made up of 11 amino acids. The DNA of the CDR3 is TGTGCCAGCAGTTTGGGTCAGCCCCAGCATTTT. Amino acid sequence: CASSLGQPQHF.

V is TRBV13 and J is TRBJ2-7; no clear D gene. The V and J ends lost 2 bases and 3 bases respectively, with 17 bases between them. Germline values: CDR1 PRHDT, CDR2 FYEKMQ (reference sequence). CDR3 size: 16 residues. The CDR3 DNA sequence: TGTGCCAGCAGCTTATTGGATGGTGGGGAAAACTACGAGCAGTACTTC. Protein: CASSLLDGGENYEQYF.

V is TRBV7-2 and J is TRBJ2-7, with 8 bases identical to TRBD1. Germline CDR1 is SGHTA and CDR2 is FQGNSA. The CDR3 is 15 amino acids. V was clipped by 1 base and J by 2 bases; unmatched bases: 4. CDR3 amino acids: CASSLGDRTTYEQYF. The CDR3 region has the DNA TGTGCCAGCAGCTTAGGGGACAGGACCACCTACGAGCAGTACTTC. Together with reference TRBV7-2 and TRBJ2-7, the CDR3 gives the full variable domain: GAGVSQSPSNKVTEKGKDVELRCDPISGHTALYWYRQSLGQGLEFLIYFQGNSAPDKSGLPSDRFSAERTGGSVSTLTIQRTQQEDSAVYLCASSLGDRTTYEQYFGPGTRLTVT.

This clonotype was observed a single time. The CDR3 sequence: CSARVGTNTEAFF. Here the CDR3 DNA reads TGCAGTGCTAGAGTCGGCACGAACACTGAAGCTTTCTTT. The chain joins TRBV20-1 to TRBJ1-1, with unresolved D. Trimming stripped 1 base from V and 1 base from J, with 7 bases between. The CDR3 runs 13 residues. CDR1 is DFQATT and CDR2 is SNEGSKA in the germline V gene (reference sequence).

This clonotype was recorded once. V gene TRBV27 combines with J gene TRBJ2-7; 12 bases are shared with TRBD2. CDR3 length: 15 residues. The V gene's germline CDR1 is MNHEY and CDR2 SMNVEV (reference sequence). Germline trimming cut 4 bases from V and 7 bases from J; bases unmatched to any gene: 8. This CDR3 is CASSSGLAGSHEQYF. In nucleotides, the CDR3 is TGTGCCAGCAGTTCGGGACTAGCGGGTTCCCATGAGCAGTACTTC.

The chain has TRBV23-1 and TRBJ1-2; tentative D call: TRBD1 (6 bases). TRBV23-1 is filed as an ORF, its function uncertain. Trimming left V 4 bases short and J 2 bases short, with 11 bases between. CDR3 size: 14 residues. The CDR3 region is CASSPHRENYGYTF. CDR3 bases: TGCGCCAGCAGTCCCCACAGGGAGAACTATGGCTACACCTTC.

CDR3 amino acids: CASSPPGDRGTGELFF. In DNA form, the CDR3 reads TGTGCCAGCAGCCCGCCGGGCGACAGGGGCACCGGGGAGCTGTTTTTT. The chain has TRBV14 and TRBJ2-2; TRBD1 aligns across 8 bases. The CDR3 runs 16 residues. V shed 4 bases and J 4 bases; nucleotides not matched to a gene: 8. CDR1 and CDR2 (germline): SGHDN, FVKESK.

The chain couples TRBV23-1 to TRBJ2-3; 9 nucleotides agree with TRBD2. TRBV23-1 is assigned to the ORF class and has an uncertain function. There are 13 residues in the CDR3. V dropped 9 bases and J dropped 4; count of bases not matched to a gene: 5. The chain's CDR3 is CARASGNADTQYF. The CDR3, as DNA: TGCGCCAGGGCTAGCGGGAACGCAGATACGCAGTATTTT.

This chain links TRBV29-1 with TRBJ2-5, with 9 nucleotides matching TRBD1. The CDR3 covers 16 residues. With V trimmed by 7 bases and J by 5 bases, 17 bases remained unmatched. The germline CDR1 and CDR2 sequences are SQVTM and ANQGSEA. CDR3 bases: TGCAGCGCCGGATCTCCGGGACAGGGATTTCTGGAGACCCAGTACTTC. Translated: CSAGSPGQGFLETQYF.

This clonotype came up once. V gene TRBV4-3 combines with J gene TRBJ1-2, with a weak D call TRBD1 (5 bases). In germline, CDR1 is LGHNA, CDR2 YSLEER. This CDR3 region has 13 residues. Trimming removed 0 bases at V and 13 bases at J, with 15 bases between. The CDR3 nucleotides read TGCGCCAGCAGCCAAGAACCAAGAGTAAGGGGCACCTTC. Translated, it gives CASSQEPRVRGTF.

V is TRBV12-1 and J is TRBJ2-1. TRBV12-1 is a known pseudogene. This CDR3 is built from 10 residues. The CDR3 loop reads CASMDNEQFF. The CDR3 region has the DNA TGTGCCAGCATGGACAATGAGCAGTTCTTC.

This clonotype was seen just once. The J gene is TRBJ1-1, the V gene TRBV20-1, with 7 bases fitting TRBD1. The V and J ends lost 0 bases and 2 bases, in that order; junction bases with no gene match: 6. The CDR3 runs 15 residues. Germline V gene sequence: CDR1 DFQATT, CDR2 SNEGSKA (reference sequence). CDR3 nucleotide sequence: TGCAGTGCTAGAGATTCCGGGACAGTAAACACTGAAGCTTTCTTT. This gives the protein CSARDSGTVNTEAFF.

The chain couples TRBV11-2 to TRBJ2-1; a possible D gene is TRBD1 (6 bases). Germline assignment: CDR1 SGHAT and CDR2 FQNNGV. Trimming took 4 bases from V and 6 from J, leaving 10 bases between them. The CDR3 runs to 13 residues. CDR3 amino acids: CASSYLGGNEQFF. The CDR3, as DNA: TGTGCCAGCAGCTACCTAGGGGGCAATGAGCAGTTCTTC.

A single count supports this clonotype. CDR3 residues: CASSRGGGDYTF. In nucleotides, the CDR3 is TGTGCCAGCAGCAGAGGGGGGGGAGACTACACCTTC. This chain uses TRBV7-9 with TRBJ1-2; weak D call: TRBD1 (6 bases). With 5 bases removed from V and 10 bases from J, the gap between germline ends came to 14 bases. Germline V gene data show CDR1 as SEHNR and CDR2 as FQNEAQ (reference sequence). The CDR3 is 12 residues long.